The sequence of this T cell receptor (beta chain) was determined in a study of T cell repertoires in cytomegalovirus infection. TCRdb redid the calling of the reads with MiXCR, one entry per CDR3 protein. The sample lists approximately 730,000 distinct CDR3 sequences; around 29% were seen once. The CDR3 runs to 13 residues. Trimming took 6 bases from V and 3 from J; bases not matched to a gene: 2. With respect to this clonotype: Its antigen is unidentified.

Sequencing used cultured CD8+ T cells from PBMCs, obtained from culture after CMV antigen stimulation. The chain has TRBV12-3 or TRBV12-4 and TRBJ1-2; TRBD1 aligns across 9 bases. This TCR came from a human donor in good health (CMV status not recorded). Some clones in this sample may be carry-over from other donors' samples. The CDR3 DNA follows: TGTGCCAGCAGGGGACAGGGTGACTATGGCTACACCTTC. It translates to CASRGQGDYGYTF.